One sample yielded the 28 T cell receptor beta chains listed below, sequenced in a study of blood T cell repertoires in COVID-19. Using immunoSEQ multiplex PCR, the repertoire was profiled, and TCRdb retains in-frame clones only, with some absent. The data show roughly 120,000 clones, 84% seen once. Sequenced: peripheral blood. Every receptor here comes from a woman older than 75 with active or convalescent COVID-19.

V gene TRBV19 combines with J gene TRBJ2-7, with TRBD1 matching over 9 bases. The CDR3 is 14 residues long. The germline gives CDR1 LNHDA, CDR2 SQIVND (reference sequence). After removal of 5 bases from V and 5 bases from J, the junction contained 7 bases not matched to a gene. In nucleotides, the CDR3 is TGTGCCAGTAGTGTCGGACAGGGGATCCACGAGCAGTACTTC. Protein product: CASSVGQGIHEQYF.

A note on this clone: A junction boundary mismatches the germline segment, possibly from a read error. The gene calls are TRBV5-6 and TRBJ2-1; TRBD2 matches 11 bases. Germline CDR1 reads SGHDT; CDR2 reads YYEEEE. The CDR3 totals 15 residues. The CDR3 nucleotides are TGTACCAGCAGCTATGGACTAGCGGGCTACAATGAGCAGTTCTTC. This codes for CTSSYGLAGYNEQFF.

The gene calls are TRBV12-3 or TRBV12-4 and TRBJ1-1; D not certain. Deletions cut 5 bases from V and 7 bases from J, with 11 bases between. This CDR3 spans 12 amino acids. CDR3 coding DNA: TGTGCCAGCAGTCCCACGGTAGTTGAAGCTTTCTTT. As protein: CASSPTVVEAFF.

The V call is TRBV21-1, the J call TRBJ1-5; no DNA check was done on the table's D call, TRBD1. TRBV21-1 counts as a pseudogene. CDR3 size: 19 residues. DNA of the CDR3: TGTGCCAGCAGCAAATCTCGCGGGACAGGGGCCCTTAGCAATCAGCCCCAGCATTTT. Translating it yields CASSKSRGTGALSNQPQHF.

The rearrangement joins TRBV12-5 to TRBJ2-1; 9 bases align to TRBD2. Losses at the gene ends were 5 bases for V and 4 bases for J; bases not matched to a gene: 6. CDR3 length equals 15 residues. Per germline, CDR1 LGHNT and CDR2 FRNRAP. The CDR3 is CASGPGTSPYNEQFF. CDR3 in DNA: TGTGCTAGTGGTCCCGGGACTAGCCCATACAATGAGCAGTTCTTC.

A word on this clone: The sample carries other DNA sequences with the same CDR3. V and J are TRBV7-3 and TRBJ2-7; TRBD1 matches 11 bases. V lost 5 bases, J lost 6 bases, and 3 bases stayed unmatched. CDR1 is SGHTA, CDR2 FQGTGA, per germline. This CDR3 has 13 amino acids. CDR3 sequence: CASSPGTGGEQYF. The CDR3 region has the DNA TGTGCCAGCAGCCCTGGGACAGGGGGCGAGCAGTACTTC.

The chain joins TRBV9 to TRBJ2-1, with 8 positions matching TRBD2. Germline assignment: CDR1 SGDLS and CDR2 YYNGEE. Trimming at V came to 0 bases and at J to 8 bases, leaving 10 bases not matched to a gene. The CDR3 has 16 residues. The CDR3 sequence is CASSVGGSGTGDEQFF. The DNA of the CDR3 is TGTGCCAGCAGCGTAGGGGGTAGCGGGACTGGTGATGAGCAGTTCTTC.

The chain links TRBV28 to TRBJ1-1; D remains ambiguous. The CDR3 covers 12 residues. Trimming took 4 bases from V and 4 from J, leaving 7 bases between them. Looked up from germline, CDR1 is MDHEN and CDR2 is SYDVKM. As DNA, the CDR3 is TGTGCCAGCAGTTCAACAGTCACTGAAGCTTTCTTT. It is translated as CASSSTVTEAFF.

This chain links TRBV11-3 with TRBJ1-1; TRBD1 agrees at 12 bases. The V gene end was trimmed by 5 bases and the J gene end by 12 bases; junction bases not matched to a gene: 7. Germline assignment: CDR1 SGHNT and CDR2 YENEEA. The length of the CDR3 is 13 residues. The CDR3 spells CASSMGQGAIPFF. The CDR3 DNA sequence: TGTGCCAGCAGCATGGGACAGGGGGCGATACCTTTCTTT.

The V and J genes are TRBV5-4 and TRBJ1-5; D perhaps matches TRBD1 (5 bases). CDR1 and CDR2 (germline): SGHNT, YYREEE (reference sequence). CDR3 size: 14 residues. Deletions cut 1 base from V and 6 bases from J, with 11 bases between. CDR3 loop: CASSLPGRGQPQHF. Here the CDR3 DNA reads TGTGCCAGCAGCTTGCCAGGGAGGGGTCAGCCCCAGCATTTT.

The chain couples TRBV19 to TRBJ2-7; 11 bases match TRBD1. The V gene's germline CDR1 is LNHDA and CDR2 SQIVND (reference sequence). Trimming took 6 bases from V and 4 from J; bases not matched to a gene: 2. This CDR3 has 13 amino acids. For the CDR3, the DNA is TGTGCCAGTAGCCGGGACAGGGGGTACGAGCAGTACTTC. Amino acids: CASSRDRGYEQYF.

The chain links TRBV7-8 to TRBJ1-6; no reliable D call. V was pared by 1 base and J by 8 bases, with 9 bases between. The CDR3 extends over 14 amino acids. The germline CDR1 and CDR2 sequences are SGHVS and FQNEAQ. CDR3 nucleotides: TGTGCCAGCAGCTTAGGTGTCAGCGATTCACCCCTCCACTTT. Its protein product is CASSLGVSDSPLHF.

Concerning this clone itself: The junction and the germline gene differ at one end; a read error may be behind it. The gene calls are TRBV7-7 and TRBJ2-1, with 11 bases identical to TRBD2. The CDR3 runs 15 residues. CDR1 is SSHAT and CDR2 is FNYEAQ in the germline V gene (reference sequence). CDR3 amino acids: CASSRIAGGPNEQFF. Written as DNA, the CDR3 is TGTGCTAGCAGCCGAATAGCGGGAGGGCCTAATGAGCAGTTCTTC.

The gene calls are TRBV5-8 and TRBJ2-2; 11 nucleotides agree with TRBD2. The V segment lost 4 bases and the J segment 1 base; nucleotides outside the gene matches: 3. The germline V gene encodes CDR1 SGHTS and CDR2 YDEGEE. The CDR3 extends over 16 amino acids. CDR3 bases: TGTGCCAGCAGCCGAGGACTAGCGGGGAACACCGGGGAGCTGTTTTTT. Translated, it gives CASSRGLAGNTGELFF.

The J gene is TRBJ1-4, the V gene TRBV3-1 (or the pseudogene TRBV3-2); TRBD1 aligns across 9 bases. The CDR3 is made up of 16 amino acids. With 2 bases clipped from V and 7 bases from J, the junction kept 8 bases outside the gene matches. Germline CDR1 reads LGHDT; CDR2 reads YNNKEL (reference sequence). The chain's CDR3 is CASSQLQQGAGEKLFF. The CDR3 DNA sequence: TGTGCCAGCAGCCAACTACAACAGGGGGCTGGTGAAAAACTGTTTTTT.

The chain has TRBV7-2 and TRBJ2-1, with 7 bases aligning to TRBD1. Germline assignment: CDR1 SGHTA and CDR2 FQGNSA. V gave up 4 bases and J gave up 0 bases; unmatched junction bases: 6. The CDR3 extends over 16 amino acids. CDR3 DNA sequence: TGTGCCAGCAGCTCAACTTCAGGGGGCTCCTACAATGAGCAGTTCTTC. It specifies CASSSTSGGSYNEQFF. The entire variable domain, with the rest obtained from reference TRBV7-2 and TRBJ2-1, is as follows: GAGVSQSPSNKVTEKGKDVELRCDPISGHTALYWYRQSLGQGLEFLIYFQGNSAPDKSGLPSDRFSAERTGGSVSTLTIQRTQQEDSAVYLCASSSTSGGSYNEQFFGPGTRLTVL.

The chain links TRBV11-2 to TRBJ2-7; 10 positions match TRBD1. Per the germline V gene, CDR1 is SGHAT and CDR2 is FQNNGV. The CDR3 totals 18 residues. V lost 6 bases, J lost 0 bases, and 14 bases stayed unmatched. CDR3 residues: CASRRPGQGRHNSYEQYF. CDR3 nucleotide sequence: TGTGCCAGCAGGAGACCGGGACAGGGGCGCCACAACTCCTACGAGCAGTACTTC.

The rearrangement links TRBV28 to TRBJ2-5, with D perhaps matching TRBD1 (5 bases). CDR3 length equals 13 residues. Trimming pared 4 bases from V and 7 bases from J, leaving 13 bases between. Germline V gene sequence: CDR1 MDHEN, CDR2 SYDVKM. CDR3 sequence reads: CASSWGIQMTQYF. The CDR3 coding sequence is TGTGCCAGCAGTTGGGGCATCCAGATGACCCAGTACTTC. The full variable domain, completed using reference TRBV28 and TRBJ2-5, is DVKVTQSSRYLVKRTGEKVFLECVQDMDHENMFWYRQDPGLGLRLIYFSYDVKMKEKGDIPEGYSVSREKKERFSLILESASTNQTSMYLCASSWGIQMTQYFGPGTRLLVL.

The chain links TRBV11-2 to TRBJ2-3, with a possible D match to TRBD1 (6 bases). V was clipped by 2 bases and J by 7 bases, with 13 bases between them. The CDR3 spans 14 residues. Germline-derived CDR1 and CDR2 are SGHAT and FQNNGV. CDR3 DNA sequence: TGTGCCAGCAGCTTACCACAGGGATTCAATACGCAGTATTTT. Its protein product is CASSLPQGFNTQYF.

The V gene is TRBV19, the J gene TRBJ2-3; D gene ambiguous. Germline CDR1 and CDR2: LNHDA and SQIVND (reference sequence). The length of the CDR3 is 14 residues. With 4 bases removed from V and 0 bases from J, the gap between germline ends came to 8 bases. The chain's CDR3 is CASSKSVSTDTQYF. The DNA of the CDR3 is TGTGCCAGTAGTAAGTCGGTCAGCACAGATACGCAGTATTTT.

The V gene is TRBV7-9, the J gene TRBJ1-5, with D possibly TRBD1 on 5 matching bases. This CDR3 region has 17 residues. Germline CDR1 is SEHNR and CDR2 is FQNEAQ (reference sequence). V was trimmed by 3 bases and J by 0 bases, leaving 15 bases between them. The CDR3 sequence: CASSLTVGGYSNQPQHF. In DNA form, the CDR3 reads TGTGCCAGCAGCTTGACAGTGGGAGGGTATAGCAATCAGCCCCAGCATTTT.

V and J are TRBV28 and TRBJ2-3, with 8 bases identical to TRBD2. This CDR3 region has 16 residues. The germline V gene has CDR1 MDHEN and CDR2 SYDVKM. J lost 2 bases, V lost 4 bases, and 8 bases had no gene match. Here the CDR3 DNA reads TGTGCCAGCAGTTCCGCTGCGGGAGGTTTCACAGATACGCAGTATTTT. The encoded protein is CASSSAAGGFTDTQYF.

This sequence joins TRBV28 and TRBJ1-2; no clear D. The CDR3 contains 16 residues. CDR1 and CDR2 from the germline V gene are MDHEN and SYDVKM. V shed 4 bases and J shed 0 bases, with 15 bases lying between them. CDR3 region: CASSSAAGGANYGYTF. Written as DNA, the CDR3 is TGTGCCAGCAGTTCTGCAGCCGGCGGGGCTAACTATGGCTACACCTTC.

The gene calls are TRBV6-5 and TRBJ2-6, with D uncertain. CDR1 MNHEY and CDR2 SVGAGI come from the germline V gene. The CDR3 is made up of 14 amino acids. V lost 7 bases and J lost 4, with 11 bases in between. This CDR3 is CASTDITGANVLTF. The CDR3 region has the DNA TGTGCCAGCACCGACATTACGGGGGCCAACGTCCTGACTTTC.

The CDR3, as DNA: TGTGCCAGCAGCGAGGGGGACAGGGTAGACAATGAGCAGTTCTTC. This translates into CASSEGDRVDNEQFF. This rearrangement joins TRBV6-5 to TRBJ2-1; TRBD1 aligns across 9 bases. The length of the CDR3 is 15 residues. CDR1 is MNHEY and CDR2 is SVGAGI in the germline V gene. J gave up 5 bases and V 6 bases, and 8 bases lay outside the gene matches.

The rearrangement joins TRBV7-3 to TRBJ2-3; the match to TRBD2 covers 14 bases. Trimming cost V 0 bases and J 7 bases; bases outside gene matches: 6. This CDR3 comprises 17 residues. Germline V CDR1 and CDR2: SGHTA, FQGTGA. The CDR3 loop is CASSLTGTSGSSYTQYF. The CDR3 region has the DNA TGTGCCAGCAGCTTAACGGGGACTAGCGGGAGTAGTTATACGCAGTATTTT.

This sequence joins TRBV29-1 and TRBJ2-5, with 9 bases that match TRBD2. The ends lost 1 base at V and 4 bases at J; junction bases unmatched: 4. This CDR3 has 14 amino acids. Germline-derived CDR1 and CDR2 are SQVTM and ANQGSEA. This CDR3 reads CSVEGLAGLETQYF. Written as DNA, the CDR3 is TGCAGCGTTGAAGGTCTAGCGGGACTAGAGACCCAGTACTTC.

The rearrangement links TRBV19 to TRBJ2-5; 11 nucleotides line up with TRBD2. The V segment lost 3 bases and the J segment 4 bases; nucleotides outside the gene matches: 25. CDR1 and CDR2 from the germline V gene are LNHDA and SQIVND (reference sequence). This CDR3 contains 22 residues. For the CDR3, the DNA is TGTGCCAGTAGTATTCCCCCCCTTACCCCACTACTAGCGGGAGAGGGAGGAGAGACCCAGTACTTC. Protein: CASSIPPLTPLLAGEGGETQYF.